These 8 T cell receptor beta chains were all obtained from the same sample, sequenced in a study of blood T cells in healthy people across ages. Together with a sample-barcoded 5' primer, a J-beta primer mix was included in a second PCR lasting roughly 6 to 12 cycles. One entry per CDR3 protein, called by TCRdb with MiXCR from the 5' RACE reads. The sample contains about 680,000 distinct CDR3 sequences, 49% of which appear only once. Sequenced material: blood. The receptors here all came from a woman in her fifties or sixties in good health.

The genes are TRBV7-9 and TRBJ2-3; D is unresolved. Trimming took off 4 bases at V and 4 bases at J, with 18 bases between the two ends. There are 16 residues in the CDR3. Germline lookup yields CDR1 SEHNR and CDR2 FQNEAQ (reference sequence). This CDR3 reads CASSSRRNPRADTQYF. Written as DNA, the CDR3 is TGTGCCAGCAGCTCCCGACGGAACCCTCGGGCAGATACGCAGTATTTT. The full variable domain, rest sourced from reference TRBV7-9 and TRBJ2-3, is DTGVSQNPRHKITKRGQNVTFRCDPISEHNRLYWYRQTLGQGPEFLTYFQNEAQLEKSRLLSDRFSAERPKGSFSTLEIQRTEQGDSAMYLCASSSRRNPRADTQYFGPGTRLTVL.

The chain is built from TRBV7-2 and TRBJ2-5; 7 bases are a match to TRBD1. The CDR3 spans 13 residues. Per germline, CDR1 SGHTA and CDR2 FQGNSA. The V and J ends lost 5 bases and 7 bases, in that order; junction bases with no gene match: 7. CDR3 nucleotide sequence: TGTGCCAGCAGCCCACGACAGGGCGGGACCCAGTACTTC. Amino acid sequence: CASSPRQGGTQYF.

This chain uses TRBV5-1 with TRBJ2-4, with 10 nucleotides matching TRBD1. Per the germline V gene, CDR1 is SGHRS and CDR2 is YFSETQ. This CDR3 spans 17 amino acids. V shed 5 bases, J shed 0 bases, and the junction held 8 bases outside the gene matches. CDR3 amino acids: CASSSTGTGVAKNIQYF. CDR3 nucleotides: TGCGCCAGCAGTTCTACCGGGACAGGGGTAGCCAAAAACATTCAGTACTTC.

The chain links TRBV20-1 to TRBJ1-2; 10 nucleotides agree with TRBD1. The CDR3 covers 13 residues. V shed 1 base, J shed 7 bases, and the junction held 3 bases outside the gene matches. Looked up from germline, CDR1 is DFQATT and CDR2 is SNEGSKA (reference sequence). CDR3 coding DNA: TGCAGTGCTAGAGCGACAGGGGGCCGTGGCTACACCTTC. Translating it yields CSARATGGRGYTF.

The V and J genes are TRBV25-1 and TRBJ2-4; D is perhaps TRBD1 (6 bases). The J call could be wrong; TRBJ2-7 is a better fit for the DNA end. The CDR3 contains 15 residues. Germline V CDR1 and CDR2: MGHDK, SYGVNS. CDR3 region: CASSPRGTGIREQYF. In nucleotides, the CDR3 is TGTGCCAGCAGTCCCAGGGGAACGGGAATACGCGAGCAGTACTTC.

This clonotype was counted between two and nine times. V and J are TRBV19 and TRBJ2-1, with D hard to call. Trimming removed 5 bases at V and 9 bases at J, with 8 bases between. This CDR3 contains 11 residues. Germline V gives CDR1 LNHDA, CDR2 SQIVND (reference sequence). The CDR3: CASSPNSEQFF. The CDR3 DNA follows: TGTGCCAGTAGTCCGAATAGTGAGCAGTTCTTC. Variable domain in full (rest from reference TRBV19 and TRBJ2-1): DGGITQSPKYLFRKEGQNVTLSCEQNLNHDAMYWYRQDPGQGLRLIYYSQIVNDFQKGDIAEGYSVSREKKESFPLTVTSAQKNPTAFYLCASSPNSEQFFGPGTRLTVL.

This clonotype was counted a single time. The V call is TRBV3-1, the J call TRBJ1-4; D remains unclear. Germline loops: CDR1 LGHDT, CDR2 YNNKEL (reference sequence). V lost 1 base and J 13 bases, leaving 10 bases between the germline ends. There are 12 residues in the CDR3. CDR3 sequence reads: CASSQGSAGLFF. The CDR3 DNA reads TGTGCCAGCAGCCAAGGAAGTGCGGGACTGTTTTTT.

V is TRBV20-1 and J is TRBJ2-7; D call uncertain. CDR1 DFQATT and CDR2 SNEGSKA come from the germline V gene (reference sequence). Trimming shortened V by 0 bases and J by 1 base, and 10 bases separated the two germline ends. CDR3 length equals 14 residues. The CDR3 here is CSARDRAESYEQYF. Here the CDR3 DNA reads TGCAGTGCTAGAGATCGGGCGGAATCCTACGAGCAGTACTTC.